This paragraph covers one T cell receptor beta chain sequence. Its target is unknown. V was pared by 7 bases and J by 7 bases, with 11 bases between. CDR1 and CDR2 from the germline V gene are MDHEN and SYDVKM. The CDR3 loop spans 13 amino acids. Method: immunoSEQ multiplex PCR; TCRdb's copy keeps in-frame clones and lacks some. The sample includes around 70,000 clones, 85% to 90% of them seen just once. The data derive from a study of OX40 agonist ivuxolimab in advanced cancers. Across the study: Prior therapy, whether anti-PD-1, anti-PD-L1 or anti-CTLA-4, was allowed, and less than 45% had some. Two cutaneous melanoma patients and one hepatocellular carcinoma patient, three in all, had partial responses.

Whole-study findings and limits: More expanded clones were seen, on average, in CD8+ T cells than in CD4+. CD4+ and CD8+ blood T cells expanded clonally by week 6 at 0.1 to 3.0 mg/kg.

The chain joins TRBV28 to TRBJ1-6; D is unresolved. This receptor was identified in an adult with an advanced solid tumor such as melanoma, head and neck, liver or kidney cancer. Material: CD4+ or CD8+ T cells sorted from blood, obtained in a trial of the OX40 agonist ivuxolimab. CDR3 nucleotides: TGTGCCAGCATCCAGTTCTTCAATTCACCCCTCCACTTT. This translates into CASIQFFNSPLHF.